This TCR beta chain was profiled in a study of blood T cell repertoires in COVID-19. On the study more broadly: The analysed material was cDNA or gDNA that came from T cells, B-cell-depleted T cells, or PBMCs.

This CDR3 has 15 residues. The V segment lost 5 bases and the J segment 5 bases; nucleotides outside the gene matches: 11. Germline-derived CDR1 and CDR2 are SEHNR and FQNEAQ (reference sequence). This table comes from immunoSEQ multiplex PCR, and its TCRdb copy is limited to in-frame clones, with some not included. This sample has some 130,000 clones; 90% occur once, and the top ten carry under 4.5%. The TCR sequence derives from a man aged 45-65 years with active COVID-19. Sequencing was performed on peripheral blood. The V gene is TRBV7-9, the J gene TRBJ2-5; 7 bases agree with TRBD1. CDR3 residues: CASSARGRGKETQYF. In nucleotides, the CDR3 is TGTGCCAGCAGCGCCCGGGGCAGGGGGAAGGAGACCCAGTACTTC.